This TCR beta chain was sequenced for a study of shared T cell receptors in the human thymus. The CDR3 extends over 16 amino acids. Trimming took 3 bases from V and 2 from J; bases not matched to a gene: 4. CDR1 MDHEN and CDR2 SYDVKM come from the germline V gene. The table came from immunoSEQ multiplex PCR; TCRdb's copy has only in-frame clones and leaves some out. This sample yields hundreds of thousands of clones, of which about 90% are seen a single time; roughly 0.0086% belongs to the top ten. The same sample was also studied in work on human thymus T cells.

This TCR was recovered from a boy younger than two with a congenital heart defect. The chain recombines TRBV28 with TRBJ2-2; 9 bases line up with TRBD2. The source material was thymocytes. The CDR3 DNA follows: TGTGCCAGCAGTTTGGGACTAGCAGGAAACACCGGGGAGCTGTTTTTT. Its protein product is CASSLGLAGNTGELFF.